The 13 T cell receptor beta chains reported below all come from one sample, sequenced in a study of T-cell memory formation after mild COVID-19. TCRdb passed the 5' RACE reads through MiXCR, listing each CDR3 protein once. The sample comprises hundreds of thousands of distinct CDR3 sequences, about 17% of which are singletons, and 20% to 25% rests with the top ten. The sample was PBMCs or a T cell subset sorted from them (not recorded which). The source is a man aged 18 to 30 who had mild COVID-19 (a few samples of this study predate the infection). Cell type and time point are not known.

As DNA, the CDR3 is TGTGCCAGCAGCCGACTACTATCCTACAATGAGCAGTTCTTC. It specifies CASSRLLSYNEQFF. The chain combines TRBV14 with TRBJ2-1; perhaps TRBD2 as D (5 bases). There are 14 residues in the CDR3. Between the trimmed V and J ends, which lost 4 bases and 1 base, there was a span of 8 bases. Germline values: CDR1 SGHDN, CDR2 FVKESK.

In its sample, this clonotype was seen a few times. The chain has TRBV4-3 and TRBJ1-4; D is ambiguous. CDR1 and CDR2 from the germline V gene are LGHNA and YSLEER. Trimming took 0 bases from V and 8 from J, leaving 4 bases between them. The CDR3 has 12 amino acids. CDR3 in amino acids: CASSQEQEKLFF. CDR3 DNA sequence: TGCGCCAGCAGCCAAGAACAGGAAAAACTGTTTTTT.

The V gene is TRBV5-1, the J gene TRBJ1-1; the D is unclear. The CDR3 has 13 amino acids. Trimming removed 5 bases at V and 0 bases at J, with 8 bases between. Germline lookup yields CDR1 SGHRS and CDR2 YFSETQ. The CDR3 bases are TGCGCCAGCAGAGAAGTAATGAACACTGAAGCTTTCTTT. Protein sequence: CASREVMNTEAFF.

The CDR3 sequence is CASRGGSWTSGYNEQFF. The CDR3 bases are TGTGCCAGCAGAGGAGGATCGTGGACTAGCGGTTACAATGAGCAGTTCTTC. The chain employs TRBV27 and TRBJ2-1, with 10 bases matching TRBD2. The CDR3 spans 17 residues. Germline lookup yields CDR1 MNHEY and CDR2 SMNVEV (reference sequence). V lost 6 bases and J lost 4; bases outside the gene matches: 12.

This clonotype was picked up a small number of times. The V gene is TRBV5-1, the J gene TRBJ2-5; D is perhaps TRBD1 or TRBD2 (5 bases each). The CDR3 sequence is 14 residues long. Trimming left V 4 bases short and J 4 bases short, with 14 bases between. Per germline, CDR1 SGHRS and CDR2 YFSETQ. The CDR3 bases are TGCGCCAGCAGCAATCCCGAGGGGTCAGAGACCCAGTACTTC. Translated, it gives CASSNPEGSETQYF.

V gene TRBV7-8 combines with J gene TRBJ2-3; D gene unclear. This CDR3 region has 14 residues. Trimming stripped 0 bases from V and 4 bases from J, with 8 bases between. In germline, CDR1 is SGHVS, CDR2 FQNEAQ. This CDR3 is CASSLAIAPDTQYF. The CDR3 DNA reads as TGTGCCAGCAGCTTAGCGATCGCTCCAGATACGCAGTATTTT.

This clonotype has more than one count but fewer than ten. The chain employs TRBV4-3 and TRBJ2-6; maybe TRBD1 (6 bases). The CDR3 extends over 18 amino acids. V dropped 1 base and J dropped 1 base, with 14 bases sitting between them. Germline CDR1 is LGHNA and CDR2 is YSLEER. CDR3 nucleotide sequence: TGCGCCAGCAGCCAAGCAAGGGGAGACAGGTCTGGGGCCAACGTCCTGACTTTC. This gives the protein CASSQARGDRSGANVLTF.

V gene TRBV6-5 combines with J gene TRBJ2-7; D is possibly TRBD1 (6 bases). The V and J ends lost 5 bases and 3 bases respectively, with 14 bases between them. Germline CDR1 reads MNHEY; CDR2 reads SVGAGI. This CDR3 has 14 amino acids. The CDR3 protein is CASSPGHTFYEQYF. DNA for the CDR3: TGTGCCAGCAGTCCGGGACATACATTCTACGAGCAGTACTTC.

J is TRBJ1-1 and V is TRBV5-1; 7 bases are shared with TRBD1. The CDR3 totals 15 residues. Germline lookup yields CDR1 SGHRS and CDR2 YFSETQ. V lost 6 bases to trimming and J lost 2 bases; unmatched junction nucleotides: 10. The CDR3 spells CASTLTGNRNTEAFF. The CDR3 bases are TGCGCCAGCACCCTGACAGGGAACCGAAACACTGAAGCTTTCTTT.

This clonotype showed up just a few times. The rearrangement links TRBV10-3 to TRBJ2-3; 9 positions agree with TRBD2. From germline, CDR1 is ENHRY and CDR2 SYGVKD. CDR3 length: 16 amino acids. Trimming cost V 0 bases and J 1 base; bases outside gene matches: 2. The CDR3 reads CAISESSGGRTDTQYF. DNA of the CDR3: TGTGCCATCAGTGAGTCAAGCGGGGGGCGCACAGATACGCAGTATTTT.

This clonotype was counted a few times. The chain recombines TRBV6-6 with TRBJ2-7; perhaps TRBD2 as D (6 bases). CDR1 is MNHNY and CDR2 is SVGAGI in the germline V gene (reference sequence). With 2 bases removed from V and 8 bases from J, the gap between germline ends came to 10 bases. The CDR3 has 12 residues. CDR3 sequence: CASSYLEGKQYF. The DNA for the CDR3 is TGTGCCAGCAGTTACCTGGAGGGGAAGCAGTACTTC.

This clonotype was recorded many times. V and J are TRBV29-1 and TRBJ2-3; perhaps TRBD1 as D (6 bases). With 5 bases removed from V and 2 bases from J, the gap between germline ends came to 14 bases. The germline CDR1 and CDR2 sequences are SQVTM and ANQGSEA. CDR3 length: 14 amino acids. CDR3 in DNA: TGCAGCGTTCGTCCAGGGGTAAACACAGATACGCAGTATTTT. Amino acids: CSVRPGVNTDTQYF.

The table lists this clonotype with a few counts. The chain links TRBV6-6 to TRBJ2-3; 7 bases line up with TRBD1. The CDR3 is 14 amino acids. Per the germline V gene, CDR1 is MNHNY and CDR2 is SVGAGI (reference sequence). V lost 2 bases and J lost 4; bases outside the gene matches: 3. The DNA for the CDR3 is TGTGCCAGCAGTTACAGGGGGCGCTCAGATACGCAGTATTTT. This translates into CASSYRGRSDTQYF.